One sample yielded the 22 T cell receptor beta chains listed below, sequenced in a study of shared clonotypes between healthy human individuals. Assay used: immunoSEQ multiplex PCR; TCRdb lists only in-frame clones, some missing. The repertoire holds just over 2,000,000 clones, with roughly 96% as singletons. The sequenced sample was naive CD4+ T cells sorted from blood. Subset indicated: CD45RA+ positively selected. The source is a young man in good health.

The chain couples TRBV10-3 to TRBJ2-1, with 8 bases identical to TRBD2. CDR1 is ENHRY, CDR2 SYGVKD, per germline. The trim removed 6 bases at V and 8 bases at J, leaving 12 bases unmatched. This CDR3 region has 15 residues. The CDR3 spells CAIRVGTSGFDEQFF. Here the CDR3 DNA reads TGTGCCATCAGGGTAGGAACTAGCGGCTTCGATGAGCAGTTCTTC.

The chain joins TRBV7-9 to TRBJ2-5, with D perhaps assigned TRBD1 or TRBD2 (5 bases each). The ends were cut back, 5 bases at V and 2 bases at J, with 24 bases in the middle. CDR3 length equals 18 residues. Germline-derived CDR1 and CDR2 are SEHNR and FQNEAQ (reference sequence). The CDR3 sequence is CASSRGPVDFRRQETQYF. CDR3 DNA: TGTGCCAGCAGCCGGGGCCCAGTGGACTTTCGAAGACAAGAGACCCAGTACTTC. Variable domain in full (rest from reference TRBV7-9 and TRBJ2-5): DTGVSQNPRHKITKRGQNVTFRCDPISEHNRLYWYRQTLGQGPEFLTYFQNEAQLEKSRLLSDRFSAERPKGSFSTLEIQRTEQGDSAMYLCASSRGPVDFRRQETQYFGPGTRLLVL.

The DNA for the CDR3 is TGTGCCAGCAGCTCACGCCAGAGGCCGGCAGGAGAGACCCAGTACTTC. Translated, it gives CASSSRQRPAGETQYF. The genes are TRBV11-2 and TRBJ2-5; D is undetermined. The V and J ends lost 4 bases and 4 bases respectively, with 19 bases between them. The CDR3 runs to 16 residues. The germline V gene has CDR1 SGHAT and CDR2 FQNNGV. The whole variable domain, remainder taken from reference TRBV11-2 and TRBJ2-5, is EAGVAQSPRYKIIEKRQSVAFWCNPISGHATLYWYQQILGQGPKLLIQFQNNGVVDDSQLPKDRFSAERLKGVDSTLKIQPAKLEDSAVYLCASSSRQRPAGETQYFGPGTRLLVL.

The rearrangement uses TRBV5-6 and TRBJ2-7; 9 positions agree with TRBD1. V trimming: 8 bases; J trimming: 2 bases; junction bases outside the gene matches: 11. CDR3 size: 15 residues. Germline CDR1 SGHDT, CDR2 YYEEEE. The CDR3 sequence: CASSMRWTGAYEQYF. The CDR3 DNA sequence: TGTGCCAGTTCTATGAGGTGGACAGGGGCCTACGAGCAGTACTTC.

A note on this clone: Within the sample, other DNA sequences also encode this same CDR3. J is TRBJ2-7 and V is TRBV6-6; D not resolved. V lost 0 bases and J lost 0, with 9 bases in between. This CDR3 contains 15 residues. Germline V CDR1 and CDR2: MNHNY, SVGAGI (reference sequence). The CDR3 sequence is CASSYSTGFSYEQYF. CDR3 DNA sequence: TGTGCCAGCAGTTACTCGACGGGTTTCTCCTACGAGCAGTACTTC.

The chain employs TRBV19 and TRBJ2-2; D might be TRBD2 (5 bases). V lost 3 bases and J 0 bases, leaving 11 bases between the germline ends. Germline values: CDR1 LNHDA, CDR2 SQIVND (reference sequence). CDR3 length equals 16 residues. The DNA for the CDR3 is TGTGCCAGTAGTATTACGGGGTGGGCGAACACCGGGGAGCTGTTTTTT. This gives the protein CASSITGWANTGELFF.

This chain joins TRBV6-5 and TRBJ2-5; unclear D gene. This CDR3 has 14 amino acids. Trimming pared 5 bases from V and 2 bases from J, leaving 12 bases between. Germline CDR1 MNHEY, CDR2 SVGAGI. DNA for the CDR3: TGTGCCAGCAGTCCCAATGCTAATCAAGAGACCCAGTACTTC. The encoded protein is CASSPNANQETQYF.

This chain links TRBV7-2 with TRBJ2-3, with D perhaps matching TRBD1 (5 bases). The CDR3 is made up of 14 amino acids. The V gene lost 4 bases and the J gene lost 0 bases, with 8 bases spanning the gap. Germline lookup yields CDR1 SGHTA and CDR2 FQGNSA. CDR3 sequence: CASSSRQSTDTQYF. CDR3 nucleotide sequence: TGTGCCAGCAGCTCCCGACAGAGCACAGATACGCAGTATTTT.

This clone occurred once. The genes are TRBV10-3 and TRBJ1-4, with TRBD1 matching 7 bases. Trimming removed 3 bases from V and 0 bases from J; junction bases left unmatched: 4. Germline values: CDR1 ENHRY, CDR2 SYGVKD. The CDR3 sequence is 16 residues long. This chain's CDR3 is CAISEGQVATNEKLFF. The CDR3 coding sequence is TGTGCCATCAGTGAAGGACAGGTTGCAACTAATGAAAAACTGTTTTTT.

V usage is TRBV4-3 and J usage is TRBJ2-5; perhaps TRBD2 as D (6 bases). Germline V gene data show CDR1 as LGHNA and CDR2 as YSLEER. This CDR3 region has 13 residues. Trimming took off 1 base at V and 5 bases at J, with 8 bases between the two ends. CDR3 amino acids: CASSQVAGETQYF. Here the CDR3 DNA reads TGCGCCAGCAGCCAAGTGGCGGGGGAGACCCAGTACTTC.

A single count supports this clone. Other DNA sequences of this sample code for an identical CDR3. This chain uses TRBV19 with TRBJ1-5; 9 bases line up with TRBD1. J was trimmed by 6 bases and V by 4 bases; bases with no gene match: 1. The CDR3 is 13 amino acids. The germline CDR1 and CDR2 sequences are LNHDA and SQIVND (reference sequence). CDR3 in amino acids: CASSRDRAQPQHF. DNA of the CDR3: TGTGCCAGTAGTAGGGACAGGGCTCAGCCCCAGCATTTT.

The chain's CDR3 is CASSEYGLVGDYGYTF. The CDR3 nucleotides are TGTGCCAGCAGTGAATATGGACTAGTGGGTGACTATGGCTACACCTTC. The genes are TRBV25-1 and TRBJ1-2; no definite D call. Germline V gene lookup returns CDR1 MGHDK and CDR2 SYGVNS. V was clipped by 0 bases and J by 3 bases, with 14 bases between them. This CDR3 is built from 16 residues.

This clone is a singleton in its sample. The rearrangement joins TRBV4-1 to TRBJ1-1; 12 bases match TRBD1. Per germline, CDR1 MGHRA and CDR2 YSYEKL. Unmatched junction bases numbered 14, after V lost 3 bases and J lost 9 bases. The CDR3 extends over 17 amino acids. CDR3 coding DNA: TGCGCCAGCAGCCAGGGGACAGGGGGCCTCGTCGTAGGGCAAGCTTTCTTT. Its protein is CASSQGTGGLVVGQAFF.

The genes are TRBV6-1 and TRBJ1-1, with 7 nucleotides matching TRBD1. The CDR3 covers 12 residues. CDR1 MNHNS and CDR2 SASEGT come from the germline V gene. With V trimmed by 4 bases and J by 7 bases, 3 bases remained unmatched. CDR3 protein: CASSARGIEAFF. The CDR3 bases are TGTGCCAGCAGTGCCAGGGGGATTGAAGCTTTCTTT.

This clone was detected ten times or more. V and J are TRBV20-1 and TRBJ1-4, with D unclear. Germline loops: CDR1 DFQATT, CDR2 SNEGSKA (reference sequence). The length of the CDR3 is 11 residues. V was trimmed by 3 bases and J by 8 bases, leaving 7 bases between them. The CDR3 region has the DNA TGCAGTGCTAGTATTCTCGAAAAACTGTTTTTT. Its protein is CSASILEKLFF.

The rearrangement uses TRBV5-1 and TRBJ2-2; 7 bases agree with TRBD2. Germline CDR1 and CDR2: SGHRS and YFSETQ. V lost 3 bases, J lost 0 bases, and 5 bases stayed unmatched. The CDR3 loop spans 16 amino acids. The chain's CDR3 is CASSSGGGSNTGELFF. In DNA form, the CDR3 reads TGCGCCAGCAGCTCGGGGGGAGGATCGAACACCGGGGAGCTGTTTTTT. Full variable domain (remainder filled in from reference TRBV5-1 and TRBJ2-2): KAGVTQTPRYLIKTRGQQVTLSCSPISGHRSVSWYQQTPGQGLQFLFEYFSETQRNKGNFPGRFSGRQFSNSRSEMNVSTLELGDSALYLCASSSGGGSNTGELFFGEGSRLTVL.

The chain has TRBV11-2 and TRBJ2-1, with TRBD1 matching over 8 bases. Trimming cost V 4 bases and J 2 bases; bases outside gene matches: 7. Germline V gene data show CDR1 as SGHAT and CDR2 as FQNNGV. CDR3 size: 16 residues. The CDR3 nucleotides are TGTGCCAGCAGCTCCCCCGGGACAGGTGCCTACAATGAGCAGTTCTTC. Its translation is CASSSPGTGAYNEQFF.

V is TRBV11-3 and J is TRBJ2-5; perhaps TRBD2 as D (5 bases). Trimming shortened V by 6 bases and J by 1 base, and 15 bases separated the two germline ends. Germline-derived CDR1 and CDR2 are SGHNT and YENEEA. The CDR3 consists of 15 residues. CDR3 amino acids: CASSARGEGQETQYF. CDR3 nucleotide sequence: TGTGCCAGCAGTGCTCGTGGAGAGGGCCAAGAGACCCAGTACTTC.

The CDR3, as DNA: TGTGCCAGCAGTGAAGAGCAGGGGGGCAAAAACATTCAGTACTTC. Residues: CASSEEQGGKNIQYF. The chain combines TRBV2 with TRBJ2-4; maybe TRBD1 (7 bases). This CDR3 comprises 15 residues. V lost 1 base and J 3 bases, leaving 10 bases between the germline ends. Germline V lookup: CDR1 SNHLY, CDR2 FYNNEI.

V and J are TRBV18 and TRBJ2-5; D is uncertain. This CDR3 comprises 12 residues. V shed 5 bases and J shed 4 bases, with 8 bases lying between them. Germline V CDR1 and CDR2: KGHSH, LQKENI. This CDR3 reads CASSELLETQYF. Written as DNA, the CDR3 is TGTGCCAGCTCAGAGCTCTTAGAGACCCAGTACTTC.

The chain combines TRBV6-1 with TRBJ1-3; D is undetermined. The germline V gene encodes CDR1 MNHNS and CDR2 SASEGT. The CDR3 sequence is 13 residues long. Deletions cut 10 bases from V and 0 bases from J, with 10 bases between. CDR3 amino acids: CATQLNSGNTIYF. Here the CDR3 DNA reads TGTGCCACCCAGTTAAACTCTGGAAACACCATATATTTT.

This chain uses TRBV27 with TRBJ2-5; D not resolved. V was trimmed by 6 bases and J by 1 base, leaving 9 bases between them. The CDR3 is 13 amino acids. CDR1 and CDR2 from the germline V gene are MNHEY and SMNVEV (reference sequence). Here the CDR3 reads CASRENGQETQYF. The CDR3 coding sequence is TGTGCCAGCAGGGAGAATGGCCAAGAGACCCAGTACTTC.